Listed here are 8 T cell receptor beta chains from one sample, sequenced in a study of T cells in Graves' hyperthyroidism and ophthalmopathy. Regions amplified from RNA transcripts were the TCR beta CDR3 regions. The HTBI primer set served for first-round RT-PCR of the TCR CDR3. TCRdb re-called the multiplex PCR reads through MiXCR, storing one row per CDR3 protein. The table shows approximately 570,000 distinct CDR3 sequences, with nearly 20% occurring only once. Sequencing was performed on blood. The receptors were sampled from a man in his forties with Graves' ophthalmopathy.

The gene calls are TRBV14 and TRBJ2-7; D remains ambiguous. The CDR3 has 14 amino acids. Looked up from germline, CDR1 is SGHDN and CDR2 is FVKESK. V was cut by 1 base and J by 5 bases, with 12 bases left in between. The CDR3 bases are TGTGCCAGCAGCCAAGGACTTGGGAACCACGAGCAGTACTTC. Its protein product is CASSQGLGNHEQYF.

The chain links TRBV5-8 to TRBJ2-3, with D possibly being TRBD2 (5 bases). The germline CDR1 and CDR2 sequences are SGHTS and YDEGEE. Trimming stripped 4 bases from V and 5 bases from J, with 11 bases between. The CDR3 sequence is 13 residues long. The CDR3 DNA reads TGTGCCAGCAGCGGGAGTTCGAGAGATACGCAGTATTTT. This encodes CASSGSSRDTQYF.

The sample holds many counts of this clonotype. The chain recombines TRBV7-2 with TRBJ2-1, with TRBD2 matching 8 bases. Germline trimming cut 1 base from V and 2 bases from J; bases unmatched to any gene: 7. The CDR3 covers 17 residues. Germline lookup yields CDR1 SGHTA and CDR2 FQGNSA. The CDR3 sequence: CASSLGSGRIAYNEQFF. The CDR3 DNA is TGTGCCAGCAGCTTAGGGAGCGGGAGAATCGCCTACAATGAGCAGTTCTTC.

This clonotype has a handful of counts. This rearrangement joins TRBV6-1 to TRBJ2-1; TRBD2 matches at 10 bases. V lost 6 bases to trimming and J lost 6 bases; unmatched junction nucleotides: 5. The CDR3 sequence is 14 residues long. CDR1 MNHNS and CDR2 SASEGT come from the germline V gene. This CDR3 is CASRSSGGVNEQFF. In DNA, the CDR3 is TGTGCCAGCAGGTCTAGCGGGGGTGTCAATGAGCAGTTCTTC.

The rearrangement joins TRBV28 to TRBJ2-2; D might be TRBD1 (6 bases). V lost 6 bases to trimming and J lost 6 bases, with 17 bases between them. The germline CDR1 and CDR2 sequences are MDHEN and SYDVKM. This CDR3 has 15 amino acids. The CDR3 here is CASSHPVQGSGELFF. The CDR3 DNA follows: TGTGCCAGCAGCCATCCTGTACAGGGCTCCGGGGAGCTGTTTTTT.

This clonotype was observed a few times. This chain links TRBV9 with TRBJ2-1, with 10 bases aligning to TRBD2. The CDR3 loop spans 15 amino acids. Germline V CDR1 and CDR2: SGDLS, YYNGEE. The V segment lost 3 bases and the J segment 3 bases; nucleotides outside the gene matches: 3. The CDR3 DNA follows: TGTGCCAGCAGCGAGACTAGCGGGCTCTACAATGAGCAGTTCTTC. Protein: CASSETSGLYNEQFF.

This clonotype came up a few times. CDR3 residues: CASSDGVNYGYTF. CDR3 in DNA: TGTGCCAGTAGCGACGGGGTTAACTATGGCTACACCTTC. The J gene is TRBJ1-2, the V gene TRBV27, with D uncertain. CDR1 and CDR2 from the germline V gene are MNHEY and SMNVEV (reference sequence). V lost 9 bases to trimming and J lost 1 base, with 12 bases between them. This CDR3 has 13 amino acids.

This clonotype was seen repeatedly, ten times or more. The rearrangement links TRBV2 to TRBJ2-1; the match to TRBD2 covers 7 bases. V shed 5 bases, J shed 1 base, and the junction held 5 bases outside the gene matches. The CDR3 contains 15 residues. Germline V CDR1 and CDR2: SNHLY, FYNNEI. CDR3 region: CASSTSGNSYNEQFF. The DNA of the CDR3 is TGTGCCAGCAGTACGAGCGGGAATTCCTACAATGAGCAGTTCTTC.